This entry concerns a single T cell receptor (beta chain). These data come from a study of T-cell memory formation after mild COVID-19. V lost 7 bases to trimming and J lost 5 bases, with 15 bases between them. The CDR3 covers 13 residues. Per the germline V gene, CDR1 is SGHRS and CDR2 is YFSETQ. TCRdb called the 5' RACE reads again in MiXCR, with one record for every CDR3 protein. This table holds under 550,000 distinct CDR3 sequences, 18% found once. This receptor was identified in an adult woman who had mild COVID-19 (a few samples of this study predate the infection). Cell type and time point are not known. What was sequenced was PBMCs or a T cell subset sorted from them (not recorded which). This chain uses TRBV5-1 with TRBJ1-1; D might be TRBD1 (5 bases). CDR3 sequence reads: CASSQGDRTEAFF. DNA for the CDR3: TGCGCCAGCTCTCAGGGCGATAGGACTGAAGCTTTCTTT.